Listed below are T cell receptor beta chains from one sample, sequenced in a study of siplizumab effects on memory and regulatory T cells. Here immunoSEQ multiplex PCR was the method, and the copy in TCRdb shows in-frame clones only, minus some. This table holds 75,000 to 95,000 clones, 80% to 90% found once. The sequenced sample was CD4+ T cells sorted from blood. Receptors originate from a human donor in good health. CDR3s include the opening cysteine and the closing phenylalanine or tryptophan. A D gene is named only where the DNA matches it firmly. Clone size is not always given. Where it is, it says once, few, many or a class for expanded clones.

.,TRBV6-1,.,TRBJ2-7,TGTGCCAGCAGTGAAGCGTTCTACGAGCAGTACTTC,CASSEAFYEQYF
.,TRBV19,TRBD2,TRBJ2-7,TGTGCCAGTAACCCTAGCGGGAGCAGAAACGAGCAGTACTTC,CASNPSGSRNEQYF
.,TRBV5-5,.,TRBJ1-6,TGTGCCAGCAGCTCCGGGACGAATAATTCACCCCTCCACTTT,CASSSGTNNSPLHF
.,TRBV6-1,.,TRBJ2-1,TGTGCCAGCATCAGAGACTACAATGAGCAGTTCTTC,CASIRDYNEQFF
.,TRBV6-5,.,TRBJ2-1,TGTGCCAGCAGCCGTAGCGGAAGAGTTGGTGAGCAGTTCTTC,CASSRSGRVGEQFF
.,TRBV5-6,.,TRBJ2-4,TGTGCCAGCCGGGGACACATAGCCAAAAACATTCAGTACTTC,CASRGHIAKNIQYF
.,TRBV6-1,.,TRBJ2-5,TGTGCCAGCAGGCAAGAGACCCAGTACTTC,CASRQETQYF
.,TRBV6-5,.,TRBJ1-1,TGTGCCAGCAGTTATTCTGGACGGTACACTGAAGCTTTCTTT,CASSYSGRYTEAFF
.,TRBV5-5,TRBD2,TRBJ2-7,TGTGCCAGCAGCCCCGGCGGGAGAACAGCCTACGTGGGGTTCTACGAGCAGTACTTC,CASSPGGRTAYVGFYEQYF
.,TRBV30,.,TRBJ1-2,TGTGCCTCCGACAGGAACTATGGCTACACCTTC,CASDRNYGYTF
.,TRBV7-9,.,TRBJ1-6,TGTGCCAGCAGCACAGAAAAGGCCTCACCCCTCCACTTT,CASSTEKASPLHF
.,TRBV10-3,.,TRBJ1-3,TGTGCCATCAGTCCAAAGGCCCCGTCTGGAAACACCATATATTTT,CAISPKAPSGNTIYF
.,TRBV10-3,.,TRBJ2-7,TGTGCCATCAGTGAGCAGAGTATTGGACACCTCCGCTTC,CAISEQSIGHLRF
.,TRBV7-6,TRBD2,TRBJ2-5,TGTGCCAGCAGCCCTCGACTAGCGGAAGAGACCCAGTACTTC,CASSPRLAEETQYF
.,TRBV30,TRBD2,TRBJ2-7,TGTGCCTGGAGAGCTGCTATGGGGACTAGCGGTTCCTACGAGCAGTACTTC,CAWRAAMGTSGSYEQYF
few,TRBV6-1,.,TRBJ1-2,TGTGCCAGCAGTTTCCCGGGACATTCCACAGGCTACACCTTC,CASSFPGHSTGYTF
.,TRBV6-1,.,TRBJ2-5,TGTGCCAGCACCGTCCCAGGGTCAGAGACCCAGTACTTC,CASTVPGSETQYF
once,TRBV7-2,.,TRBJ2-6,TGTGCCAGCAGCTTATTCCAGATTCTACCTCGCTCTGGGGCCAACGTCCTGACTTTC,CASSLFQILPRSGANVLTF